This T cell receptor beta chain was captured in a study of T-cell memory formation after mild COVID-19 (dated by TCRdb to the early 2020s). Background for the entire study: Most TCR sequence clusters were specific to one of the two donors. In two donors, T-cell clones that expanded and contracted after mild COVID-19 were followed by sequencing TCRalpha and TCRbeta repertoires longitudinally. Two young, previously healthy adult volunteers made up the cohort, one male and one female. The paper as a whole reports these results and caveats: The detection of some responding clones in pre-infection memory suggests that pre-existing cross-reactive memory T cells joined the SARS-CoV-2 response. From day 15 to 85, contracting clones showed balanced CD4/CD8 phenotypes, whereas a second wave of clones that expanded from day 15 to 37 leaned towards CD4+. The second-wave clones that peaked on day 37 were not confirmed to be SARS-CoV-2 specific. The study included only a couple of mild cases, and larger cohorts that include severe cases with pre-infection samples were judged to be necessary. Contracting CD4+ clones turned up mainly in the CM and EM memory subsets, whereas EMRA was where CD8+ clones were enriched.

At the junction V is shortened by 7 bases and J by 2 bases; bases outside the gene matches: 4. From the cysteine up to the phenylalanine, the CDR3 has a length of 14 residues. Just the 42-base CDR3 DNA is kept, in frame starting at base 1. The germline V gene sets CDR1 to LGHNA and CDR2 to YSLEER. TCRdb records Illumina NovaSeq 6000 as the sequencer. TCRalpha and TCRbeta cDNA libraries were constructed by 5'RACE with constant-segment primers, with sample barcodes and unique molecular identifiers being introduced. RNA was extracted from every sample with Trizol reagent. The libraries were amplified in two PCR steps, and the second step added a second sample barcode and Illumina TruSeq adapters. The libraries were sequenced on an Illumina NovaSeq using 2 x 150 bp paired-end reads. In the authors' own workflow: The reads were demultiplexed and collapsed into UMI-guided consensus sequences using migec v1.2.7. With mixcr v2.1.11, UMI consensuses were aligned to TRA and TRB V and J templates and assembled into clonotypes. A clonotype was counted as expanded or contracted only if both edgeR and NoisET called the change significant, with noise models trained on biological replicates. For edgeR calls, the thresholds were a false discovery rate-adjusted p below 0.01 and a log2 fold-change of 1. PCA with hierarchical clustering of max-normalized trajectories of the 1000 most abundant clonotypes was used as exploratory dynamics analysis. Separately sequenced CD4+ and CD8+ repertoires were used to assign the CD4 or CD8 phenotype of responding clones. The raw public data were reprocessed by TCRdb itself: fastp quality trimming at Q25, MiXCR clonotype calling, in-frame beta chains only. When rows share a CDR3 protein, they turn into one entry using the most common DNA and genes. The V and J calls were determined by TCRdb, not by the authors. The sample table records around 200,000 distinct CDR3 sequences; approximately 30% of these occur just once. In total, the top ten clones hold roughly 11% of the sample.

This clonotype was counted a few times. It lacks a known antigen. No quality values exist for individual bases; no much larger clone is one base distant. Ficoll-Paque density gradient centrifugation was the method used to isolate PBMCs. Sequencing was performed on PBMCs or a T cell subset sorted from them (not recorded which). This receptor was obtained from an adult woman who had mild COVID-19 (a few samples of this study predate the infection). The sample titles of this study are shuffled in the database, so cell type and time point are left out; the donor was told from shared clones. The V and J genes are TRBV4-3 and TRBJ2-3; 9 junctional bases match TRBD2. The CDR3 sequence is CASTLAGVTDTQYF. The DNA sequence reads TGCGCCAGCACCTTAGCGGGGGTCACAGATACGCAGTATTTT.